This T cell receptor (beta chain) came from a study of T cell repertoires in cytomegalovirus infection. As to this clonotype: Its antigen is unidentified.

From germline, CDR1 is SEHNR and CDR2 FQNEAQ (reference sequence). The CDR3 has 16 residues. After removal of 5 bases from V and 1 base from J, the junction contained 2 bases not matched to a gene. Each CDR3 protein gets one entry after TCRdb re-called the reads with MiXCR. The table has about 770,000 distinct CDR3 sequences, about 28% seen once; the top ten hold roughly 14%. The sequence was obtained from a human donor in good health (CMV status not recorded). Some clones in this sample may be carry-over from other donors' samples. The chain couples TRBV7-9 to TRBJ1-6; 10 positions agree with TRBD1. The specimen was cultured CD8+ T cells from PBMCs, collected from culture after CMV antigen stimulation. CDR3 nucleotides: TGTGCCAGCAGCGAGGACAGGGGGTCCTATAATTCACCCCTCCACTTT. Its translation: CASSEDRGSYNSPLHF. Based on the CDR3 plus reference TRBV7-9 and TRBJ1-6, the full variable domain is DTGVSQNPRHKITKRGQNVTFRCDPISEHNRLYWYRQTLGQGPEFLTYFQNEAQLEKSRLLSDRFSAERPKGSFSTLEIQRTEQGDSAMYLCASSEDRGSYNSPLHFGNGTRLTVT.